The sequence of this TCR beta chain was determined in a study of beta chain features in type 1 diabetes. What was sequenced were expressed TCRB transcripts, since all of the isolated RNA had been reverse transcribed. Sequencing was performed with immunoSEQ multiplex PCR; in TCRdb, only in-frame clones are kept and a portion is missing. Among approximately 200,000 clones listed, 7.5% to 10% were seen once. At least ten counts were recorded for this clone. Per germline, CDR1 SQVTM and CDR2 ANQGSEA. The CDR3 is 12 amino acids. The V gene lost 1 base and the J gene lost 8 bases, with 11 bases spanning the gap.

The TCR comes from a woman under 30 in good health. Source material: naive CD4+ T cells from blood. The V and J genes are TRBV29-1 and TRBJ1-2, with D possibly TRBD1 on 6 matching bases. CDR3 loop: CSVEGTEGGYTF. The CDR3 DNA reads as TGCAGCGTTGAAGGGACAGAGGGAGGCTACACCTTC.